This T cell receptor (beta chain) was observed in a study of cytomegalovirus exposure and HLA in healthy donors. General study points: Some public TCRs appeared in many individuals, while most sequences were rare.

Using immunoSEQ multiplex PCR, the repertoire was profiled, and TCRdb retains in-frame clones only, with some absent. Counted here are under 200,000 clones, about 90% occurring once; the ten biggest clones make up around 4.4%. The donors were members of the validation cohort, which comprised under 150 subjects and was separate from the first cohort of 666 subjects. This clone was counted between two and nine times. Its antigen is not known. Trimming removed 4 bases from V and 2 bases from J, with 6 bases in between. CDR1 and CDR2 (germline): SGHAT, FQNNGV. CDR3 size: 12 residues. The V call is TRBV11-2, the J call TRBJ2-7; D unresolved. The sequence derives from a man aged 18 to 30 in good health and CMV-seropositive. What was sequenced was PBMCs. CDR3 region: CASSSLTYEQYF. DNA of the CDR3: TGTGCCAGCAGCTCACTAACCTACGAGCAGTACTTC.